The TCR beta chain under discussion was sequenced for a study of Graves' ophthalmopathy and Graves' hyperthyroidism. V was cut by 3 bases and J by 2 bases, with 10 bases left in between. This CDR3 is 14 amino acids long. Study findings and constraints: Blood also held most thyroid clonotypes expanded above 0.001 frequency.

The authors amplified TCR beta CDR3 regions, and they did so from RNA transcripts for repertoire sequencing. The workflow started with a first-round RT-PCR run with HTBI primers and then moved on to a second-round multiplex PCR. TCRdb independently ran MiXCR on the multiplex PCR reads; one entry per CDR3 protein. This table has a few hundred thousand distinct CDR3 sequences, less than 20% appearing once. Ten or more counts support this clonotype. The antigen is undetermined. This receptor was identified in a woman aged 18-29 years with stable Graves' hyperthyroidism. The sequenced sample consisted of peripheral blood. The chain recombines TRBV12-3 or TRBV12-4 with TRBJ1-2, with a tentative D call TRBD1 (5 bases). CDR3 nucleotides: TGTGCCAGCAGTTTTAACAGGCTGAACTATGGCTACACCTTC. Protein sequence: CASSFNRLNYGYTF.